Below, 15 T cell receptor beta chains from the same sample are listed, as sequenced in a study of Ad26.COV2.S vaccination and SARS-CoV-2 variants. The protocol was immunoSEQ multiplex PCR, while the TCRdb copy is restricted to in-frame clones and leaves out a portion. The data show about 350,000 clones, 75% to 90% seen once. Regarding treatment: around 19 received Ad26.COV2.S at low or high dose, single or two shots; 5 received placebo; per-sample allocation not given. The investigators took samples on day 63 after the first vaccine or placebo injection. The material sequenced was peripheral blood, taken in a trial of Ad26.COV2.S vaccine versus placebo. The source of these receptors is a person aged 18 to 59 who received the Ad26.COV2.S COVID-19 vaccine or a placebo.

This clone was observed once. This chain connects TRBV30 to TRBJ1-1; TRBD1 might be the D (6 bases). Germline V gives CDR1 GTSNPN, CDR2 SVGIG (reference sequence). This CDR3 spans 14 amino acids. V was pared by 6 bases and J by 0 bases, with 14 bases between. The CDR3 coding sequence is TGTGCCTGCACGACAGGAACTATGAACACTGAAGCTTTCTTT. This translates into CACTTGTMNTEAFF. The full variable domain, in which reference TRBV30 and TRBJ1-1 provide the parts outside the CDR3, is SQTIHQWPATLVQPVGSPLSLECTVEGTSNPNLYWYRQAAGRGLQLLFYSVGIGQISSEVPQNLSASRPQDRQFILSSKKLLLSDSGFYLCACTTGTMNTEAFFGQGTRLTVV.

This chain joins TRBV29-1 and TRBJ2-3; TRBD2 agrees at 14 bases. Germline CDR1 and CDR2: SQVTM and ANQGSEA. V lost 7 bases, J lost 2 bases, and 8 bases stayed unmatched. CDR3 length: 16 amino acids. CDR3 sequence reads: CSAWGLAGDITDTQYF. DNA of the CDR3: TGCAGCGCGTGGGGACTAGCGGGGGATATCACAGATACGCAGTATTTT.

This rearrangement joins TRBV13 to TRBJ1-2; D may be TRBD1 (6 bases). This CDR3 contains 12 residues. V dropped 5 bases and J dropped 9 bases, with 13 bases sitting between them. Per the germline V gene, CDR1 is PRHDT and CDR2 is FYEKMQ (reference sequence). The CDR3 here is CASSPLGGSYTF. CDR3 DNA sequence: TGTGCCAGCAGCCCCCTAGGGGGGAGCTACACCTTC.

For this clone: Other DNA sequences in the same sample also yield this CDR3. This rearrangement joins TRBV4-3 to TRBJ2-2, with D perhaps given as TRBD1 or TRBD2 (5 bases each). The CDR3 runs 15 residues. The V gene lost 0 bases and the J gene lost 3 bases, with 8 bases spanning the gap. Germline assignment: CDR1 LGHNA and CDR2 YSLEER. The CDR3 DNA follows: TGCGCCAGCAGCCAAGATAGAGGGGACACCGGGGAGCTGTTTTTT. Its protein product is CASSQDRGDTGELFF.

V gene TRBV28 combines with J gene TRBJ1-5, with a weak D call TRBD1 (6 bases). Germline V lookup: CDR1 MDHEN, CDR2 SYDVKM. The CDR3 covers 15 residues. V was trimmed by 3 bases and J by 4 bases, leaving 13 bases between them. This CDR3 reads CASSLARQVNQPQHF. In DNA form, the CDR3 reads TGTGCCAGCAGTTTGGCTCGACAGGTGAATCAGCCCCAGCATTTT.

This chain joins TRBV28 and TRBJ1-5, with D possibly matching TRBD1 (6 bases). The CDR3 contains 13 residues. V was cut by 9 bases and J by 3 bases, with 12 bases left in between. CDR1 and CDR2 from the germline V gene are MDHEN and SYDVKM. CDR3 nucleotide sequence: TGTGCCAGTTATCGGGACACCAATCAGCCCCAGCATTTT. Translated: CASYRDTNQPQHF.

The genes are TRBV7-2 and TRBJ2-2; 8 bases align to TRBD1. Germline V gene data show CDR1 as SGHTA and CDR2 as FQGNSA. CDR3 length: 16 amino acids. The V and J ends lost 4 bases and 0 bases, in that order; junction bases with no gene match: 4. This chain's CDR3 is CASSYRQGTNTGELFF. CDR3 nucleotide sequence: TGTGCCAGCAGCTACAGACAGGGGACGAACACCGGGGAGCTGTTTTTT.

The chain employs TRBV6-2 or TRBV6-3 and TRBJ2-1; no clear D. Germline CDR1 and CDR2: MNHEY and SVGEGT. V lost 3 bases and J 5 bases, leaving 11 bases between the germline ends. This CDR3 comprises 14 residues. The CDR3 is CASSYLDLNNEQFF. The DNA of the CDR3 is TGTGCCAGCAGTTATCTAGACTTAAACAATGAGCAGTTCTTC.

A few counts support this clone. This rearrangement joins TRBV6-2 or TRBV6-3 to TRBJ1-1; D not certain. CDR3 length: 16 amino acids. Looked up from germline, CDR1 is MNHEY and CDR2 is SVGEGT. V lost 0 bases and J lost 0, with 11 bases in between. This chain's CDR3 is CASSYSTRPMNTEAFF. The CDR3, as DNA: TGTGCCAGCAGTTACTCAACCCGACCAATGAACACTGAAGCTTTCTTT.

The CDR3 loop reads CSVPPWGQDSYNEQFF. The CDR3 DNA reads TGCAGCGTCCCACCCTGGGGCCAGGACTCCTACAATGAGCAGTTCTTC. The chain uses TRBV29-1 and TRBJ2-1, with D perhaps matching TRBD1 (5 bases). The CDR3 is made up of 16 amino acids. Germline values: CDR1 SQVTM, CDR2 ANQGSEA. Trimming shortened V by 6 bases and J by 0 bases, and 18 bases separated the two germline ends.

This chain uses TRBV4-3 with TRBJ1-2; the match to TRBD1 covers 10 bases. The germline V gene encodes CDR1 LGHNA and CDR2 YSLEER. V shed 1 base and J 0 bases; nucleotides not matched to a gene: 2. The CDR3 sequence is 16 residues long. The DNA of the CDR3 is TGCGCCAGCAGCCAAGGGACAGGGGGGACTAACTATGGCTACACCTTC. Encoded protein: CASSQGTGGTNYGYTF.

The genes are TRBV7-2 and TRBJ2-2, with D hard to call. The germline V and J ends were trimmed by 5 bases and 8 bases, with 18 bases remaining between them. This CDR3 is 15 amino acids long. Looked up from germline, CDR1 is SGHTA and CDR2 is FQGNSA. The CDR3 loop is CASSPPSDGRGELFF. The CDR3 bases are TGTGCCAGCAGCCCTCCATCGGACGGTAGGGGGGAGCTGTTTTTT.

This CDR3 is CASSERLAGTYNEQFF. The CDR3 nucleotides read TGTGCCAGCAGCGAACGACTAGCGGGTACTTACAATGAGCAGTTCTTC. This chain uses TRBV4-2 with TRBJ2-1; TRBD2 aligns across 10 bases. CDR3 size: 16 residues. Germline CDR1 and CDR2: LGHNA and YNFKEQ. The V gene end was trimmed by 5 bases and the J gene end by 4 bases; junction bases not matched to a gene: 8.

This CDR3 reads CASSLGTLPNYGYTF. The CDR3, as DNA: TGTGCCAGCAGCTTGGGGACACTTCCTAACTATGGCTACACCTTC. This chain links TRBV5-4 with TRBJ1-2; tentatively, D is TRBD1 (5 bases). Germline V gives CDR1 SGHNT, CDR2 YYREEE (reference sequence). This CDR3 region has 15 residues. The V and J ends lost 0 bases and 0 bases respectively, with 9 bases between them.

Only one count was recorded for this clone. V usage is TRBV4-2 and J usage is TRBJ1-1; D remains ambiguous. V was clipped by 0 bases and J by 1 base, with 18 bases between them. This CDR3 spans 18 amino acids. Germline V lookup: CDR1 LGHNA, CDR2 YNFKEQ. The CDR3 sequence is CASSQERIGLRGNTEAFF. The CDR3 DNA is TGTGCCAGCAGCCAAGAGAGAATAGGGCTCCGCGGGAACACTGAAGCTTTCTTT.